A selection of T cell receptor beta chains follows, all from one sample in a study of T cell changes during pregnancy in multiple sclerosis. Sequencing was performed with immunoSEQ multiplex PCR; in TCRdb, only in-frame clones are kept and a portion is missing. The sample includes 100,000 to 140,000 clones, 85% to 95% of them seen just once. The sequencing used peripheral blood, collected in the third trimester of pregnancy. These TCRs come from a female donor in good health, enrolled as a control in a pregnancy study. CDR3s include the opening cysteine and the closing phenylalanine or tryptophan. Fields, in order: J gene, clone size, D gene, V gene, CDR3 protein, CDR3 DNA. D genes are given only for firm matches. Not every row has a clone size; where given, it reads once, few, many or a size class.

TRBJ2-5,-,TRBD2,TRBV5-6,CASSLRLAVQETQYF,TGTGCCAGCAGCTTGCGACTAGCGGTACAAGAGACCCAGTACTTC
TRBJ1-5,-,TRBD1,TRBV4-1,CASSQESPEGTGGPQHF,TGCGCCAGCAGCCAAGAATCCCCGGAGGGGACAGGGGGACCCCAGCATTTT
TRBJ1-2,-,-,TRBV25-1,CASSAWDSGYTF,TGTGCCAGCAGTGCATGGGACTCCGGCTACACCTTC
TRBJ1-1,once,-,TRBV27,CASSLSRTANTEAFF,TGTGCCAGCAGTTTGAGTAGGACAGCGAACACTGAAGCTTTCTTT
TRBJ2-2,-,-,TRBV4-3,CASSQMRQVYTGELFF,TGCGCCAGCAGCCAGATGAGACAGGTTTACACCGGGGAGCTGTTTTTT
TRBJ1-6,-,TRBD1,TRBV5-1,CASSIAGTETSPLHF,TGCGCCAGCAGCATTGCCGGGACAGAAACTTCACCCCTCCACTTT
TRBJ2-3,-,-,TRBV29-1,CSALPKLSDTQYF,TGCAGCGCCCTACCTAAGCTGTCAGATACGCAGTATTTT
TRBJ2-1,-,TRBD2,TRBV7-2,CASFPRGGLFYNEQFF,TGTGCCAGCTTCCCTCGGGGGGGGCTGTTCTACAATGAGCAGTTCTTC
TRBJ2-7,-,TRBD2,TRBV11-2,CASSLAGGRYEQYF,TGTGCCAGCAGCCTAGCGGGGGGGCGCTACGAGCAGTACTTC
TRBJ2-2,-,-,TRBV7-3,CASSLGADFTGELFF,TGTGCCAGCAGCTTAGGGGCAGACTTCACCGGGGAGCTGTTTTTT
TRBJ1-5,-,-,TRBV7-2,CASSLESTWGNQPQHF,TGTGCCAGCAGCTTAGAATCGACATGGGGCAATCAGCCCCAGCATTTT
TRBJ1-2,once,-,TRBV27,CASSLSAGRWYGYTF,TGTGCCAGCAGTTTATCGGCAGGGAGGTGGTATGGCTACACCTTC
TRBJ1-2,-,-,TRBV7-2,CASSTASGGGIGYTF,TGTGCCAGCAGTACCGCGAGCGGGGGGGGAATTGGCTACACCTTC
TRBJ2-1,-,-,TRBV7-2,CASSLGASPSYNEQFF,TGTGCCAGCAGCTTAGGGGCTTCCCCATCCTACAATGAGCAGTTCTTC
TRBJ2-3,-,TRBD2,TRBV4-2,CASSQGTGGLAGVLDTQYF,TGTGCCAGCAGCCAAGGGACGGGGGGACTAGCGGGGGTATTAGATACGCAGTATTTT
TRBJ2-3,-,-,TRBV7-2,CASSWGGTDTQYF,TGTGCCAGCAGCTGGGGGGGCACAGATACGCAGTATTTT
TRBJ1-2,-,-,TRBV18,CASSPPGASYGYTF,TGTGCCAGCTCACCACCGGGGGCGAGCTATGGCTACACCTTC
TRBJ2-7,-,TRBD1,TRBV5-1,CASSKTGVEQYF,TGCGCCAGCAGTAAGACAGGGGTCGAGCAGTACTTC
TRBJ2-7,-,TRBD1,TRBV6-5,CASSPPVGQGNEQYF,TGTGCCAGCAGCCCTCCAGTGGGACAGGGGAACGAGCAGTACTTC
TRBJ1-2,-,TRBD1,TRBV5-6,CASSLYRGGNGYTF,TGTGCCAGCAGCTTGTACAGGGGGGGAAATGGCTACACCTTC
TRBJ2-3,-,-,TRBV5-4,CASSLFSSGSADTQYF,TGTGCCAGCAGCTTGTTCAGTTCAGGCTCCGCAGATACGCAGTATTTT
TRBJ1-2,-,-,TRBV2,CASSPELDGYTF,TGTGCCAGCAGTCCGGAGTTAGATGGCTACACCTTC
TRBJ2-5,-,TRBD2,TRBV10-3,CAISRLAGGETQYF,TGTGCCATCAGTCGGTTAGCGGGGGGTGAGACCCAGTACTTC
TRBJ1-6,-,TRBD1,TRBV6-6,CASRPGQGYSPLHF,TGTGCCAGCAGGCCGGGACAGGGATACTCACCCCTCCACTTT
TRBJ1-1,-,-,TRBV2,CASRERGEAFF,TGTGCCAGCAGGGAAAGGGGGGAAGCTTTCTTT
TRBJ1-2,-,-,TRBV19,CASSPGGLPRGGYTF,TGTGCCAGTAGTCCCGGAGGACTCCCCCGGGGGGGCTACACCTTC
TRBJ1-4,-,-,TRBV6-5,CASSYRHLGDGEKLFF,TGTGCCAGCAGTTACCGCCATCTGGGCGATGGTGAAAAACTGTTTTTT
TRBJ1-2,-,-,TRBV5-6,CASSFIRGFDYGYTF,TGTGCCAGCAGCTTTATCAGGGGTTTCGACTATGGCTACACCTTC
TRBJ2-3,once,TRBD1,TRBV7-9,CASSTRLQGLSTDTQYF,TGTGCCAGCAGCACCCGGTTACAGGGGCTTAGCACAGATACGCAGTATTTT
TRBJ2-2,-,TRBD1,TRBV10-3,CAITGTGSNTGELFF,TGTGCCATCACCGGGACAGGGTCGAACACCGGGGAGCTGTTTTTT
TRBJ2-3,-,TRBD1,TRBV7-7,CASSYTGGVGDTQYF,TGTGCTAGCAGCTATACAGGGGGCGTTGGCGATACGCAGTATTTT
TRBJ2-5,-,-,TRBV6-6,CASSYTLATQYF,TGTGCCAGCAGTTACACGCTGGCGACCCAGTACTTC
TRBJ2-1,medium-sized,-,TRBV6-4,CASSDSAGSYNEQFF,TGTGCCAGCAGTGACTCAGCGGGCTCCTACAATGAGCAGTTCTTC
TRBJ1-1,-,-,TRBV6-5,CASSYSKTSLGTEAFF,TGTGCCAGCAGTTACTCGAAGACATCTCTTGGCACTGAAGCTTTCTTT
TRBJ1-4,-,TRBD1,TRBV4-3,CASSQGTGSTNEKLFF,TGCGCCAGCAGCCAGGGGACAGGCTCTACTAATGAAAAACTGTTTTTT
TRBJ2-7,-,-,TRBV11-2,CASSFFVTYEQYF,TGTGCCAGCAGCTTTTTCGTTACCTACGAGCAGTACTTC
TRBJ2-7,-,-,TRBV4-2,CASSQELTDRGEQYF,TGTGCCAGCAGCCAAGAACTTACTGATCGGGGAGAGCAGTACTTC
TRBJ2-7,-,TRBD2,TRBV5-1,CASSLGGPGLEDEQYF,TGCGCCAGCAGCTTGGGTGGACCGGGACTAGAGGACGAGCAGTACTTC
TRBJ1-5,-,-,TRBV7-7,CASSTLSGHYSNQPQHF,TGTGCTAGCAGCACACTATCCGGACATTATAGCAATCAGCCCCAGCATTTT
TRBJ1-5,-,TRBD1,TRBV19,CATGGQGSQPQHF,TGTGCCACCGGGGGACAGGGCAGTCAGCCCCAGCATTTT
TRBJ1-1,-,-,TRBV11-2,CASSLSPRAEAFF,TGTGCCAGCAGCTTAAGCCCACGCGCTGAAGCTTTCTTT
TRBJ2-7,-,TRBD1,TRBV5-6,CASSLQGATYEQYF,TGTGCCAGCAGCCTCCAGGGGGCGACCTACGAGCAGTACTTC
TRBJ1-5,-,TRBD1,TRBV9,CASSRDSANQPQHF,TGTGCCAGCAGCCGGGACAGCGCTAATCAGCCCCAGCATTTT
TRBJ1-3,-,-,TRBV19,CASSRSSGNTIYF,TGTGCCAGTAGTAGGAGTTCTGGAAACACCATATATTTT
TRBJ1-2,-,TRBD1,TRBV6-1,CASSVGSRGVDGYTF,TGTGCCAGCAGTGTAGGATCCAGGGGGGTGGATGGCTACACCTTC
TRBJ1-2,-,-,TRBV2,CATTGGLQLPGNGYTF,TGTGCCACCACAGGTGGGCTGCAACTCCCAGGAAACGGCTACACCTTC
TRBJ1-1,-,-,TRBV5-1,CASTGGSVSNTEAFF,TGCGCCAGCACCGGGGGAAGTGTTTCGAACACTGAAGCTTTCTTT
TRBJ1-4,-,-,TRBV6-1,CASRREGGGEKLFF,TGTGCCAGCCGTAGGGAGGGAGGAGGTGAAAAACTGTTTTTT
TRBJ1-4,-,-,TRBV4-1,CASSQSGNEKLFF,TGCGCCAGCAGCCAGTCGGGTAATGAAAAACTGTTTTTT
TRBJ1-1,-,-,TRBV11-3,CASSLGGVAEAFF,TGTGCCAGCAGCTTAGGGGGGGTGGCTGAAGCTTTCTTT
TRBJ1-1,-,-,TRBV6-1,CASSELGQRAFF,TGTGCCAGCAGTGAATTAGGACAGCGGGCTTTCTTT
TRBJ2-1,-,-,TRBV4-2,CASSREGGGFYNEQFF,TGTGCCAGCAGCCGCGAAGGGGGGGGTTTCTACAATGAGCAGTTCTTC
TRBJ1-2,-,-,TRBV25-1,CASSEFGQVYGYTF,TGTGCCAGCAGTGAATTTGGGCAAGTCTATGGCTACACCTTC
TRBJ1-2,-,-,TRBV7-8,CASSLVAGGRGYTF,TGTGCCAGCAGCTTAGTAGCCGGCGGGCGAGGCTACACCTTC
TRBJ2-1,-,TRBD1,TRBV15,CATSRDLGGTHYNEQFF,TGTGCCACCAGCAGAGATCTAGGGGGCACCCACTACAATGAGCAGTTCTTC
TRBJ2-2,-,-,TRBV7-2,CASSSRETTDTGELFF,TGTGCCAGCAGCTCCCGAGAGACTACAGACACCGGGGAGCTGTTTTTT